This T cell receptor (beta chain) derives from a study of a mutant IDH1 vaccine in newly diagnosed glioma. Study in general: Either 4-6 weeks after radiotherapy alone or alongside temozolomide, vaccination was begun. Treated patients showed a male proportion of around 62%, a female proportion of around 40%, and a mean age of about 44 years. Former treatment meant radiotherapy, temozolomide, or both; the majority had gotten both. Notes on the study in general: There seemed to be no relation between pseudoprogression and changes in top peripheral T cell clonotypes.

CDR3 length: 13 amino acids. Trimming at V came to 5 bases and at J to 9 bases, leaving 7 bases not matched to a gene. The germline CDR1 and CDR2 sequences are MNHEY and SVGAGI. Only in-frame clones appear in the TCRdb table, and some are missing; sequencing was by immunoSEQ multiplex PCR. The sample has about 40,000 clones, roughly 80% seen once. Time point here: week 47, end of study. Topical imiquimod accompanied each vaccine dose, which consisted of 300 ug of mutant IDH1 20-mer peptide. This clone was counted a single time. Antigen specificity is unknown. The V call is TRBV6-5, the J call TRBJ1-1; 9 bases are a match to TRBD1. The sequence was collected from a man aged 18 to 29 with glioma. Some clones in this sample may be carry-over from other donors' samples. Sequencing was performed on PBMCs, taken from a glioma patient whose treatment included an IDH1 peptide vaccine. The CDR3 sequence: CASSPPGQGKAFF. The CDR3 coding sequence is TGTGCCAGCAGTCCCCCGGGACAGGGAAAAGCTTTCTTT.